The rows below give T cell receptor beta chains drawn from one sample of a study of blood T cell repertoires in COVID-19. Here immunoSEQ multiplex PCR was the method, and the copy in TCRdb shows in-frame clones only, minus some. This sample has about 74,000 clones, with around 69% found just once. Specimen: peripheral blood. All receptors derive from a man between 65 and 79 years old with active or convalescent COVID-19. The CDR3 runs from the conserved cysteine through the conserved F or W. Fields, in order: D gene, V gene, J gene, clone size, CDR3 protein, CDR3 DNA. The D gene is left open where the match is weak. Not all rows give a size; the values are once, few, many and, for expanded clones, a class.

d_call: NA
v_call: TRBV2
j_call: TRBJ2-5
clone_size: NA
cdr3_aa: CASSVPSQETQYF
cdr3_nt: TGTGCCAGCAGTGTTCCTTCCCAAGAGACCCAGTACTTC

d_call: NA
v_call: TRBV18
j_call: TRBJ1-1
clone_size: NA
cdr3_aa: CASSHDRTNTEAFF
cdr3_nt: TGTGCCAGCTCACATGACAGGACGAACACTGAAGCTTTCTTT

d_call: TRBD1
v_call: TRBV10-3
j_call: TRBJ2-5
clone_size: NA
cdr3_aa: CAISPGQGLGETQYF
cdr3_nt: TGTGCCATCAGTCCCGGACAGGGTCTAGGGGAGACCCAGTACTTC

d_call: TRBD1
v_call: TRBV19
j_call: TRBJ1-1
clone_size: NA
cdr3_aa: CASNDRGNTEAFF
cdr3_nt: TGTGCCAGTAATGACAGGGGAAACACTGAAGCTTTCTTT

d_call: NA
v_call: TRBV24-1
j_call: TRBJ1-2
clone_size: few
cdr3_aa: CATSGAGSHLPGYTF
cdr3_nt: TGTGCCACCAGTGGGGCGGGCAGCCACCTCCCCGGCTACACCTTC

d_call: NA
v_call: TRBV27
j_call: TRBJ2-7
clone_size: NA
cdr3_aa: CASSLEGYSYEQYF
cdr3_nt: TGTGCCAGCAGTTTAGAGGGTTACTCCTACGAGCAGTACTTC

d_call: NA
v_call: TRBV12-3/TRBV12-4
j_call: TRBJ2-5
clone_size: few
cdr3_aa: CASMLRREETQYF
cdr3_nt: TGTGCCAGCATGTTACGGAGGGAAGAGACCCAGTACTTC

d_call: NA
v_call: TRBV6-5
j_call: TRBJ2-7
clone_size: NA
cdr3_aa: CASSKNQGYEQYF
cdr3_nt: TGTGCCAGCAGCAAAAATCAGGGTTACGAGCAGTACTTC

d_call: TRBD2
v_call: TRBV11-3
j_call: TRBJ2-3
clone_size: NA
cdr3_aa: CASSTTSDWSLSSTDTQYF
cdr3_nt: TGTGCCAGCAGCACGACTAGCGACTGGTCTCTTTCTAGCACAGATACGCAGTATTTT

d_call: TRBD2
v_call: TRBV15
j_call: TRBJ2-3
clone_size: NA
cdr3_aa: CATSRGGASGSWIDTQYF
cdr3_nt: TGTGCCACCAGCAGAGGGGGAGCTAGCGGGTCTTGGATAGATACGCAGTATTTT

d_call: NA
v_call: TRBV28
j_call: TRBJ1-5
clone_size: few
cdr3_aa: CASSLKRPPQHF
cdr3_nt: TGTGCCAGCAGTTTAAAGCGCCCGCCCCAGCATTTT

d_call: NA
v_call: TRBV29-1
j_call: TRBJ1-1
clone_size: NA
cdr3_aa: CSATTRPEAFF
cdr3_nt: TGCAGCGCGACTACACGACCTGAAGCTTTCTTT

d_call: NA
v_call: TRBV19
j_call: TRBJ1-1
clone_size: NA
cdr3_aa: CASSRETEYEAFF
cdr3_nt: TGTGCCAGTAGTAGGGAGACCGAGTATGAAGCTTTCTTT

d_call: NA
v_call: TRBV18
j_call: TRBJ1-3
clone_size: NA
cdr3_aa: CASSPTPADSGNTIYF
cdr3_nt: TGTGCCAGCTCACCAACACCGGCGGACTCTGGAAACACCATATATTTT

d_call: TRBD1
v_call: TRBV30
j_call: TRBJ2-7
clone_size: NA
cdr3_aa: CAWSAAYRDRYEQYF
cdr3_nt: TGTGCCTGGAGTGCAGCCTACCGGGACAGATACGAGCAGTACTTC

d_call: TRBD1
v_call: TRBV6-6
j_call: TRBJ1-4
clone_size: few
cdr3_aa: CASSLTGAVEKLFF
cdr3_nt: TGTGCCAGCAGCCTAACAGGGGCTGTTGAAAAACTGTTTTTT

d_call: NA
v_call: TRBV3-1/TRBV3-2
j_call: TRBJ2-1
clone_size: NA
cdr3_aa: CASSQPLGGREQFF
cdr3_nt: TGTGCCAGCAGCCAACCTCTGGGGGGACGTGAGCAGTTCTTC

d_call: NA
v_call: TRBV11-3
j_call: TRBJ2-1
clone_size: NA
cdr3_aa: CASSLRGYEQFF
cdr3_nt: TGTGCCAGCAGCTTACGGGGATATGAGCAGTTCTTC

d_call: NA
v_call: TRBV9
j_call: TRBJ1-6
clone_size: NA
cdr3_aa: CASSQAGVDSPLHF
cdr3_nt: TGTGCCAGCAGCCAGGCAGGCGTTGACTCACCCCTCCACTTT

d_call: NA
v_call: TRBV3-1/TRBV3-2
j_call: TRBJ2-4
clone_size: few
cdr3_aa: CASSQAGAKNIQYF
cdr3_nt: TGTGCCAGCAGCCAAGCGGGGGCCAAAAACATTCAGTACTTC

d_call: TRBD2
v_call: TRBV9
j_call: TRBJ2-3
clone_size: NA
cdr3_aa: CASSTRTSGGTPDTQYF
cdr3_nt: TGTGCCAGCAGCACCAGGACTAGCGGGGGGACTCCTGATACGCAGTATTTT

d_call: NA
v_call: TRBV6-6
j_call: TRBJ1-1
clone_size: NA
cdr3_aa: CASSYGPEAFF
cdr3_nt: TGTGCCAGCAGTTACGGCCCTGAAGCTTTCTTT

d_call: NA
v_call: TRBV6-2/TRBV6-3
j_call: TRBJ2-3
clone_size: NA
cdr3_aa: CASSEWTASTDTQYF
cdr3_nt: TGTGCCAGCAGTGAGTGGACAGCTAGCACAGATACGCAGTATTTT

d_call: NA
v_call: TRBV6-1
j_call: TRBJ2-7
clone_size: NA
cdr3_aa: CASSEGPSYEQYF
cdr3_nt: TGTGCCAGCAGTGAGGGCCCCTCCTACGAGCAGTACTTC

d_call: NA
v_call: TRBV7-9
j_call: TRBJ2-7
clone_size: few
cdr3_aa: CASSLVQGGGWLNEQYF
cdr3_nt: TGTGCCAGCAGCTTAGTCCAGGGAGGAGGGTGGCTTAACGAGCAGTACTTC

d_call: NA
v_call: TRBV20-1
j_call: TRBJ2-5
clone_size: NA
cdr3_aa: CSASTAVLQETQYF
cdr3_nt: TGCAGTGCTAGTACAGCAGTCCTTCAAGAGACCCAGTACTTC

d_call: NA
v_call: TRBV7-2
j_call: TRBJ2-4
clone_size: NA
cdr3_aa: CASSLTDIQYF
cdr3_nt: TGTGCCAGCAGTTTAACGGACATTCAGTACTTC